These T cell receptor beta chains were read from a single sample in a study of HIV-infected patients and healthy controls. Each CDR3 protein is one row after TCRdb ran MiXCR on the 5' RACE reads. This table has 19,000 or so distinct CDR3 sequences, roughly 19% appearing once. Input material: CD8+ T cells from blood. The receptors originated from a human donor in good health. CDR3s include the opening cysteine and the closing phenylalanine or tryptophan. The order of the fields is clone size, D gene, J gene, V gene, CDR3 DNA, CDR3 protein. The D gene is left open where the match is weak. Not every row has a clone size; where given, it reads once, few, many or a size class.

>-|-|TRBJ1-2|TRBV12-3/TRBV12-4
TGTGCCAGCAGTTGGGGGAACAGTGGATATGGCTACACCTTC
CASSWGNSGYGYTF
>few|-|TRBJ1-5|TRBV9
TGTGCCAGCAGCGTAGACCCGGACACTTTTACACAGCCCCAGCATTTT
CASSVDPDTFTQPQHF
>many|-|TRBJ2-7|TRBV21-1
TGTGCCAGCAGCAAAGTTTCCCCGTACCCCCAGTACGAGCAGTACTTC
CASSKVSPYPQYEQYF
>many|TRBD1|TRBJ2-7|TRBV5-1
TGCGCCAGCAGCTCACAGGGGGCCACCTACGAGCAGTACTTC
CASSSQGATYEQYF
>few|-|TRBJ2-7|TRBV6-6
TGTGCCAGCACCGCTAGCTCCTACGAGCAGTACTTC
CASTASSYEQYF
>many|TRBD2|TRBJ2-7|TRBV25-1
TGTGCCAGCGGGACTAGCGGGAGCTACGAGCAGTACTTC
CASGTSGSYEQYF
>few|-|TRBJ2-6|TRBV7-9
TGTGCCAGCAGCTTATCCACGACACGCACTTCTGGGGCCAACGTCCTGACTTTC
CASSLSTTRTSGANVLTF
>many|-|TRBJ1-6|TRBV5-4
TGTGCCAGCAGCTTGTCAGGACCTAATTCACCCCTCCACTTT
CASSLSGPNSPLHF
>few|TRBD1|TRBJ1-1|TRBV14
TGTGCCAGCAGCACGGGACAGGGGGGCACTGAAGCTTTCTTT
CASSTGQGGTEAFF
>many|TRBD1|TRBJ1-5|TRBV12-3/TRBV12-4
TGTGCCAGCAGTTTCGGGACAGGGTTTCAGCCCCAGCATTTT
CASSFGTGFQPQHF
>-|-|TRBJ1-3|TRBV7-9
TGTGCCAGCAGCCCTTTGCCTGGAAACACCATATATTTT
CASSPLPGNTIYF
>many|-|TRBJ1-1|TRBV29-1
TGCAGCGTTGAAAAGGACGAGGGAAGCACTGAAGCTTTCTTT
CSVEKDEGSTEAFF
>-|-|TRBJ2-7|TRBV10-2
TGCGCCAGCAGTGAGTCCGGAGCGACATTGAGCTCCTACGAGCAGTACTTC
CASSESGATLSSYEQYF
>many|TRBD2|TRBJ2-2|TRBV20-1
TGCAGTGCGGGGGTAGCGGGAGTCCACACCGGGGAGCTGTTTTTT
CSAGVAGVHTGELFF
>few|-|TRBJ2-6|TRBV12-3/TRBV12-4
TGTGCCAGCAGCTCCGGAGGCTCTGGGGCCAACGTCCTGACTTTC
CASSSGGSGANVLTF
>many|-|TRBJ2-7|TRBV2
TGTGCCAGCTACGGAGGGCCCGGGGTCTACGAGCAGTACTTC
CASYGGPGVYEQYF
>-|-|TRBJ1-2|TRBV3-1
TGTGCCAGCAGCACACACAGGGACGGAGGAGGCTACACCTTC
CASSTHRDGGGYTF
>many|-|TRBJ2-1|TRBV4-1
TGCGCCAGCAGCCAAGGGGCCATAAATGAGCAGTTCTTC
CASSQGAINEQFF
>many|-|TRBJ2-3|TRBV6-2/TRBV6-3
TGTGCCAGCAGCCGATCTTGGGATAAGCGGTCTTTCACAGATACGCAGTATTTT
CASSRSWDKRSFTDTQYF
>many|-|TRBJ2-3|TRBV20-1
TGCAGTGCCCGACTTCTCCTTGAAGATACGCAGTATTTT
CSARLLLEDTQYF
>few|-|TRBJ2-3|TRBV10-2
TGCGCCAGCAGCTCGGCAACTAGCACAGATACGCAGTATTTT
CASSSATSTDTQYF
>many|-|TRBJ2-7|TRBV6-2/TRBV6-3
TGTGCCAGCAGTTACGTCGAAAGGGACGAGCAGTACTTC
CASSYVERDEQYF
>-|-|TRBJ1-5|TRBV9
TGTGCCAGCAGCGTAGGGGAGTCTAGCAATCAGCCCCAGCATTTT
CASSVGESSNQPQHF
>once|-|TRBJ2-4|TRBV19
TGTGCCAGTAGTATAGGTGCGGGGGCTCTAGCCAAAAACATTCAGTACTTC
CASSIGAGALAKNIQYF
>few|-|TRBJ1-1|TRBV12-3/TRBV12-4
TGTGCCAGCAGGATGACCGCTGAAGCTTTCTTT
CASRMTAEAFF
>many|TRBD1|TRBJ1-1|TRBV11-2
TGTGCCAGCAGCTTACGGGGAACAGGGGGCGGCCTAATGAACACTGAAGCTTTCTTT
CASSLRGTGGGLMNTEAFF
>-|TRBD1|TRBJ1-2|TRBV12-3/TRBV12-4
TGTGCCAGCAGTTTAGACGGGACAGCCGATGGCTACACCTTC
CASSLDGTADGYTF
>-|-|TRBJ1-6|TRBV30
TGTGCCTGGAGCCCTCTTGGGGGGTCCTATAATTCACCCCTCCACTTT
CAWSPLGGSYNSPLHF
>few|-|TRBJ2-7|TRBV27
TGTGCCAGCAGTCCCTCAGGGGCGCCCTACGAGCAGTACTTC
CASSPSGAPYEQYF
>many|-|TRBJ1-5|TRBV6-1
TGTGCCAGCAGTGAAGTGGGCAGTAGCAATCAGCCCCAGCATTTT
CASSEVGSSNQPQHF
>few|-|TRBJ1-4|TRBV11-2
TGTGCCAGCACCCCTGGAGGTCAGGAAAAACTGTTTTTT
CASTPGGQEKLFF
>few|-|TRBJ2-3|TRBV6-1
TGTGCCAGCAAGTGGGGGCCCGGCACAGATACGCAGTATTTT
CASKWGPGTDTQYF
>-|-|TRBJ1-2|TRBV12-3/TRBV12-4
TGTGCCAGCAGTTTGGGGGGGGCTAACTATGGCTACACCTTC
CASSLGGANYGYTF